The 26 T cell receptor beta chains presented below share a single source sample, sequenced in a study of T cell repertoires in cytomegalovirus infection. For these receptors, no antigen is known. TCRdb redid the calling of the reads with MiXCR, one entry per CDR3 protein. This table has around 70,000 distinct CDR3 sequences, about 29% appearing once. Here the sequenced sample was CD8+ T cells from cultured PBMCs, taken from culture after CMV antigen stimulation. These receptors were collected from a human donor in good health (CMV status not recorded). Some clones in this sample may be carry-over from other donors' samples.

This clonotype has a handful of counts. J is TRBJ1-5 and V is TRBV24-1; TRBD1 might be the D (5 bases). This CDR3 has 13 amino acids. Trimming removed 7 bases from V and 3 bases from J, with 9 bases in between. Germline V lookup: CDR1 KGHDR, CDR2 SFDVKD. CDR3 coding DNA: TGTGCCACCAGCCAGGGTTTCAATCAGCCCCAGCATTTT. Its protein is CATSQGFNQPQHF.

This clonotype was seen ten or more times. V is TRBV6-5 and J is TRBJ1-2, with 9 bases matching TRBD1. This CDR3 spans 16 amino acids. The germline gives CDR1 MNHEY, CDR2 SVGAGI. Trimming cost V 1 base and J 0 bases; bases outside gene matches: 3. CDR3 sequence: CASSYLRDRANYGYTF. CDR3 in DNA: TGTGCCAGCAGTTACTTACGGGACAGGGCTAACTATGGCTACACCTTC.

A remark on this clonotype: One end of the junction is discordant with germline, which a read error may explain. The genes are TRBV29-1 and TRBJ2-7; 13 nucleotides agree with TRBD2. This CDR3 has 16 amino acids. CDR1 is SQVTM and CDR2 is ANQGSEA in the germline V gene. The DNA for the CDR3 is TGCAGCGTTGAAGACCCGACTAGCGGGAGGTCCTACGGGCAGTACTTC. This codes for CSVEDPTSGRSYGQYF.

The rearrangement links TRBV7-2 to TRBJ1-1, with D possibly matching TRBD1 (5 bases). The CDR3 sequence is 14 residues long. V lost 4 bases, J lost 2 bases, and 11 bases lay in between. CDR1 is SGHTA and CDR2 is FQGNSA in the germline V gene. The CDR3 loop is CASSSWGSNTEAFF. In DNA form, the CDR3 reads TGTGCCAGCAGCTCGTGGGGGTCCAACACTGAAGCTTTCTTT.

The rearrangement joins TRBV4-3 to TRBJ1-5; TRBD1 agrees at 8 bases. With 0 bases clipped from V and 2 bases from J, the junction kept 6 bases outside the gene matches. The CDR3 runs to 17 residues. In germline, CDR1 is LGHNA, CDR2 YSLEER. In DNA, the CDR3 is TGCGCCAGCAGCCAAGATCTGCAGACAGGGGGCAATCAGCCCCAGCATTTT. As protein: CASSQDLQTGGNQPQHF.

The CDR3 DNA follows: TGCGCCAGCAGTGAGAATCTAGCGGGGTTCACAGATACGCAGTATTTT. The encoded protein is CASSENLAGFTDTQYF. The V call is TRBV10-1, the J call TRBJ2-3; 9 bases agree with TRBD2. The germline V gene has CDR1 WNHNN and CDR2 SYGVQD (reference sequence). The CDR3 is 16 amino acids. V was pared by 2 bases and J by 2 bases, with 5 bases of the junction left unmatched.

This clonotype was seen a few times. The rearrangement joins TRBV7-9 to TRBJ1-5; D call uncertain. Trimming took off 2 bases at V and 7 bases at J, with 9 bases between the two ends. CDR3 length equals 13 residues. CDR1 SEHNR and CDR2 FQNEAQ come from the germline V gene (reference sequence). This chain's CDR3 is CASSLNLVQPQHF. CDR3 nucleotides: TGTGCCAGCAGCTTAAATCTGGTCCAGCCCCAGCATTTT.

CDR3 protein: CASSFRGPSYNEQFF. As DNA, the CDR3 is TGTGCCAGCAGCTTCAGGGGACCTTCCTACAATGAGCAGTTCTTC. The V and J genes are TRBV7-2 and TRBJ2-1; D may be TRBD1 (6 bases). CDR1 and CDR2 (germline): SGHTA, FQGNSA. This CDR3 spans 15 amino acids. The germline V and J ends were trimmed by 3 bases and 1 base, with 10 bases remaining between them.

In this sample, this clonotype turned up many times. J is TRBJ1-1 and V is TRBV10-3; D is uncertain. V was clipped by 5 bases and J by 0 bases, with 10 bases between them. The CDR3 spans 14 residues. The V gene's germline CDR1 is ENHRY and CDR2 SYGVKD. Written as DNA, the CDR3 is TGTGCCATCAGTCCAAAGGGTCTGAACACTGAAGCTTTCTTT. Translated: CAISPKGLNTEAFF.

In this sample, this clonotype turned up many times. CDR3 protein: CASLIGTSYAYEQYF. As DNA, the CDR3 is TGTGCCAGCCTAATAGGGACTAGCTACGCCTACGAGCAGTACTTC. The chain is built from TRBV7-6 and TRBJ2-7; 9 bases are a match to TRBD2. Germline V lookup: CDR1 SGHVS, CDR2 FNYEAQ. V lost 8 bases, J lost 2 bases, and 10 bases stayed unmatched. The CDR3 runs to 15 residues.

This clonotype was found a few times. This chain connects TRBV27 to TRBJ1-1, with TRBD1 matching 10 bases. The CDR3 is 13 residues long. Trimming at V came to 8 bases and at J to 5 bases, leaving 5 bases not matched to a gene. Germline V CDR1 and CDR2: MNHEY, SMNVEV (reference sequence). CDR3 amino acids: CASGDRGQTEAFF. The CDR3 nucleotides read TGTGCCAGCGGCGACAGGGGGCAAACTGAAGCTTTCTTT.

The chain has TRBV28 and TRBJ1-6; 7 positions agree with TRBD1. Germline CDR1 reads MDHEN; CDR2 reads SYDVKM. This CDR3 has 14 residues. Germline trimming cut 10 bases from V and 5 bases from J; bases unmatched to any gene: 8. The CDR3 coding sequence is TGTGCCACCGGAGGGGGCGCCGATAATTCACCCCTCCACTTT. It specifies CATGGGADNSPLHF.

This clonotype appeared a few times. The V and J genes are TRBV6-1 and TRBJ2-2, with D unclear. V lost 5 bases and J lost 0, with 7 bases in between. This CDR3 comprises 14 residues. Per germline, CDR1 MNHNS and CDR2 SASEGT. The CDR3 spells CASSRGPNTGELFF. CDR3 coding DNA: TGTGCCAGCAGTAGAGGACCGAACACCGGGGAGCTGTTTTTT.

This clonotype showed up just a few times. The J gene is TRBJ2-7, the V gene TRBV4-1; possible D gene TRBD1, 7 bases. Germline CDR1 and CDR2: MGHRA and YSYEKL. The CDR3 loop spans 15 amino acids. V lost 0 bases and J lost 2, with 11 bases in between. CDR3 in amino acids: CASSQDQGGPYEQYF. CDR3 sequence (DNA): TGCGCCAGCAGCCAAGATCAGGGGGGCCCCTACGAGCAGTACTTC.

This clonotype was counted many times. The gene calls are TRBV10-3 and TRBJ2-3, with D tentatively TRBD1 or TRBD2 (5 bases each). The germline V gene encodes CDR1 ENHRY and CDR2 SYGVKD. This CDR3 is 14 amino acids long. V dropped 6 bases and J dropped 2 bases, with 12 bases sitting between them. In DNA form, the CDR3 reads TGTGCCATCAGGGGCATAGGGACCACAGATACGCAGTATTTT. It is translated as CAIRGIGTTDTQYF.

In DNA, the CDR3 is TGCGCCAGCAGCCAAGATTGGGGGACAGAGAACACTGAAGCTTTCTTT. Translation gives CASSQDWGTENTEAFF. The chain is built from TRBV4-1 and TRBJ1-1; TRBD1 agrees at 7 bases. The trim removed 0 bases at V and 1 base at J, leaving 5 bases unmatched. Germline lookup yields CDR1 MGHRA and CDR2 YSYEKL. CDR3 length equals 16 residues.

This clonotype was detected a few times. The chain joins TRBV23-1 to TRBJ2-7; D remains ambiguous. TRBV23-1 is known as an ORF, though its function is uncertain. Trimming shortened V by 1 base and J by 2 bases, and 15 bases separated the two germline ends. The CDR3 extends over 16 amino acids. CDR3 amino acids: CASSQFSSITPYEQYF. DNA for the CDR3: TGCGCCAGCAGTCAATTCTCGTCGATTACCCCCTACGAGCAGTACTTC.

The rearrangement uses TRBV19 and TRBJ2-7; D is perhaps TRBD2 (6 bases). V was clipped by 7 bases and J by 0 bases, with 13 bases between them. Germline CDR1 reads LNHDA; CDR2 reads SQIVND (reference sequence). The CDR3 is 14 amino acids. DNA of the CDR3: TGTGCCAGTACCTCTAGCGTAACCTCCTACGAGCAGTACTTC. Translated, it gives CASTSSVTSYEQYF.

The V and J genes are TRBV5-1 and TRBJ2-1; a possible D gene is TRBD2 (6 bases). V was shortened by 0 bases and J by 4 bases, with 11 bases between the two germline ends. Per germline, CDR1 SGHRS and CDR2 YFSETQ. CDR3 length: 15 amino acids. The CDR3 here is CASSLVAGHYNEQFF. CDR3 bases: TGCGCCAGCAGCTTGGTTGCGGGGCATTACAATGAGCAGTTCTTC.

Regarding this clonotype: Being one base from a much bigger clone, this may be a read error. The V gene is TRBV7-2, the J gene TRBJ2-1; 14 bases match TRBD2. Germline V gene sequence: CDR1 SGHTA, CDR2 FQGNSA. The length of the CDR3 is 15 residues. V lost 4 bases to trimming and J lost 12 bases; unmatched junction nucleotides: 8. CDR3: CASSSSGLAGERQFF. The CDR3, as DNA: TGTGCCAGCAGCTCCTCGGGACTAGCGGGGGAGCGGCAGTTCTTC. Full variable domain (rest looked up from reference TRBV7-2 and TRBJ2-1): GAGVSQSPSNKVTEKGKDVELRCDPISGHTALYWYRQSLGQGLEFLIYFQGNSAPDKSGLPSDRFSAERTGGSVSTLTIQRTQQEDSAVYLCASSSSGLAGERQFFGPGTRLTVL.

The chain links TRBV3-1 to TRBJ2-7, with 9 positions matching TRBD2. The CDR3 sequence is 14 residues long. Looked up from germline, CDR1 is LGHDT and CDR2 is YNNKEL (reference sequence). With 6 bases clipped from V and 0 bases from J, the junction kept 3 bases outside the gene matches. The CDR3 loop reads CASRTSGASYEQYF. CDR3 coding DNA: TGTGCCAGCAGGACTAGCGGAGCCTCCTACGAGCAGTACTTC.

This clonotype has more than one count but fewer than ten. J is TRBJ2-1 and V is TRBV30; TRBD1 agrees at 8 bases. The germline V gene encodes CDR1 GTSNPN and CDR2 SVGIG (reference sequence). V lost 4 bases to trimming and J lost 4 bases; unmatched junction nucleotides: 6. There are 14 residues in the CDR3. CDR3 sequence reads: CAWNTGTGYNEQFF. CDR3 nucleotides: TGTGCCTGGAACACCGGGACAGGTTACAATGAGCAGTTCTTC.

The DNA for the CDR3 is TGCAGCGTTTTCCCCGGGACAGGGAGAGTCGATGAGCAGTTCTTC. Translated: CSVFPGTGRVDEQFF. This chain connects TRBV29-1 to TRBJ2-1; 9 bases match TRBD1. From germline, CDR1 is SQVTM and CDR2 ANQGSEA. The CDR3 spans 15 residues. V shed 5 bases and J 8 bases; nucleotides not matched to a gene: 13.

The rearrangement uses TRBV4-2 and TRBJ1-1, with no clear D. This CDR3 comprises 13 residues. V was trimmed by 5 bases and J by 4 bases, leaving 11 bases between them. Germline assignment: CDR1 LGHNA and CDR2 YNFKEQ. The CDR3: CASSVGSGTEAFF. In DNA form, the CDR3 reads TGTGCCAGCAGCGTGGGGTCGGGCACTGAAGCTTTCTTT.

The gene calls are TRBV3-1 and TRBJ2-7, with no clear D. V was cut by 0 bases and J by 7 bases, with 10 bases left in between. CDR1 LGHDT and CDR2 YNNKEL come from the germline V gene (reference sequence). The length of the CDR3 is 13 residues. The CDR3 bases are TGTGCCAGCAGCCAAGACTGGGGTGAGGAGCAGTACTTC. This sequence encodes CASSQDWGEEQYF.

The sample holds many counts of this clonotype. CDR3 sequence reads: CASSFGTGHYEQYF. The DNA for the CDR3 is TGTGCCAGCAGCTTCGGGACAGGGCACTACGAGCAGTACTTC. The V and J genes are TRBV5-6 and TRBJ2-7, with TRBD1 matching over 9 bases. Germline trimming cut 2 bases from V and 3 bases from J; bases unmatched to any gene: 3. CDR1 and CDR2 (germline): SGHDT, YYEEEE. The CDR3 extends over 14 amino acids.